Below are 7 T cell receptor beta chains sequenced from a single sample in a study of Ad26.COV2.S vaccination and SARS-CoV-2 variants. Stated treatment: some 19 received Ad26.COV2.S at low or high dose, single or two shots; several received placebo; per-sample allocation not given. The samples were gathered on day 63 after the first injection of vaccine or placebo. Clones were sequenced by immunoSEQ multiplex PCR, and TCRdb holds only the in-frame ones, with some missing. The repertoire consists of 350,000 to 500,000 clones, with about nine tenths occurring once and the leading ten covering approximately 4.5%. Sequencing used peripheral blood, obtained in a trial of Ad26.COV2.S vaccine versus placebo. Source of these receptors: a person aged 18 to 65 who received the Ad26.COV2.S COVID-19 vaccine or a placebo.

The chain joins TRBV5-4 to TRBJ1-2, with D possibly being TRBD1 (5 bases). This CDR3 contains 15 residues. Trimming shortened V by 1 base and J by 0 bases, and 10 bases separated the two germline ends. Germline values: CDR1 SGHNT, CDR2 YYREEE (reference sequence). The CDR3 bases are TGTGCCAGCAGCTTGATGACAGAGACTAACTATGGCTACACCTTC. This encodes CASSLMTETNYGYTF.

The chain has TRBV7-3 and TRBJ2-3; D perhaps matches TRBD1 (6 bases). Trimming removed 5 bases at V and 3 bases at J, with 12 bases between. Germline values: CDR1 SGHTA, CDR2 FQGTGA. The CDR3 totals 14 residues. The CDR3 sequence: CASSRAGVTDTQYF. The CDR3 DNA follows: TGTGCCAGCAGCCGGGCAGGGGTTACAGATACGCAGTATTTT.

The chain joins TRBV9 to TRBJ1-1; no firm D call. CDR1 and CDR2 (germline): SGDLS, YYNGEE. Trimming took 0 bases from V and 4 from J, leaving 10 bases between them. CDR3 length: 14 residues. CDR3 amino acids: CASSVAVVGTEAFF. CDR3 bases: TGTGCCAGCAGCGTAGCAGTTGTCGGCACTGAAGCTTTCTTT.

This clone came up once. V usage is TRBV27 and J usage is TRBJ2-7; D ambiguous. V lost 3 bases and J lost 0, with 12 bases in between. In germline, CDR1 is MNHEY, CDR2 SMNVEV (reference sequence). The CDR3 spans 15 residues. This chain's CDR3 is CASSLVGIGSYEQYF. The CDR3 nucleotides are TGTGCCAGCAGTTTGGTAGGGATTGGCTCCTACGAGCAGTACTTC.

The chain is built from TRBV20-1 and TRBJ2-5; no clear D gene. Between the trimmed V and J ends, which lost 3 bases and 2 bases, there was a span of 7 bases. Germline CDR1 is DFQATT and CDR2 is SNEGSKA (reference sequence). The CDR3 has 12 amino acids. The CDR3 coding sequence is TGCAGTGCTAGTCTACTACAAGAGACCCAGTACTTC. Translation: CSASLLQETQYF.

The chain employs TRBV7-9 and TRBJ2-1, with 11 bases aligning to TRBD2. The V segment lost 4 bases and the J segment 4 bases; nucleotides outside the gene matches: 3. The germline CDR1 and CDR2 sequences are SEHNR and FQNEAQ (reference sequence). CDR3 length: 15 amino acids. This CDR3 is CASSSLAGGYNEQFF. CDR3 nucleotide sequence: TGTGCCAGCAGCTCCCTAGCGGGAGGATACAATGAGCAGTTCTTC.

This sequence joins TRBV6-5 and TRBJ2-5; 8 nucleotides agree with TRBD1. The CDR3 is 15 amino acids. Germline V gene lookup returns CDR1 MNHEY and CDR2 SVGAGI. After removal of 5 bases from V and 4 bases from J, the junction contained 9 bases not matched to a gene. CDR3 DNA: TGTGCCAGCAGTCCTACGGGGACAGGTCTAGAGACCCAGTACTTC. Translated: CASSPTGTGLETQYF.